These T cell receptor beta chains were read from a single sample in a study of T-cell reconstitution after alpha-beta-depleted transplantation in children. TCRdb re-called the PCR reads with MiXCR, one entry per CDR3 protein. The top ten hold approximately 4.3% of the sample, which has hundreds of thousands of distinct CDR3 sequences, about 14% seen once. The sequenced sample was PBMCs, obtained from the stem cell graft. Receptors were obtained from a human donor who donated a stem cell graft to a child with Fanconi anemia. Each CDR3 is given with its conserved first and last residue. D genes are given only for firm matches. The listing skips clone size in some rows; elsewhere it reads once, few, many or a size class.

len	d_gene	v_gene	j_gene	abundance	CDR3nt	CDR3aa
14	.	TRBV12-3/TRBV12-4	TRBJ1-2	few	TGTGCCAGCAGTTTAGTGGACTTAAGCTATGGCTACACCTTC	CASSLVDLSYGYTF
14	.	TRBV7-2	TRBJ1-1	.	TGTGCCAGCAGCTTATTACCCAAGGCCACTGAAGCTTTCTTT	CASSLLPKATEAFF
14	.	TRBV11-2	TRBJ2-3	.	TGTGCCAGCAGGTGGGGGGGGGCCAGTGATACGCAGTATTTT	CASRWGGASDTQYF
15	TRBD2	TRBV10-2	TRBJ2-5	.	TGCGCCAGCAGTGCACTGGCGGGGGGGAAAGAGACCCAGTACTTC	CASSALAGGKETQYF
14	TRBD1	TRBV29-1	TRBJ2-4	few	TGCAGCGCTTTCATGGGACAGGGTAGAGACATTCAGTACTTC	CSAFMGQGRDIQYF
13	.	TRBV5-1	TRBJ2-2	many	TGCGCCAGCAGCTATCCGGGCACCGGGGAGCTGTTTTTT	CASSYPGTGELFF
13	.	TRBV20-1	TRBJ2-4	few	TGCAGTGCTAGTTTGGTCACCAAAAACATTCAGTACTTC	CSASLVTKNIQYF
12	.	TRBV10-3	TRBJ2-5	many	TGTGCCATCAGTGAAAGGGGGGAGACCCAGTACTTC	CAISERGETQYF
14	TRBD1	TRBV20-1	TRBJ2-1	.	TGCAGTGCCCCGGACAGGGGGCAATACAATGAGCAGTTCTTC	CSAPDRGQYNEQFF
13	.	TRBV5-1	TRBJ2-5	many	TGCGCCAGCAGCTTGACTCCTGGGGAGACCCAGTACTTC	CASSLTPGETQYF
13	TRBD1	TRBV12-3/TRBV12-4	TRBJ1-4	many	TGTGCCAGCAGCCCAACCGGGACAGGAAAACTGTTTTTT	CASSPTGTGKLFF
14	TRBD1	TRBV12-5	TRBJ1-1	.	TGTGCTAGTGGAATAGGACAGGGCCGCACTGAAGCTTTCTTT	CASGIGQGRTEAFF
14	.	TRBV6-5	TRBJ2-3	.	TGTGCCAGCAGTTACTCGGAGTTCGCAGATACGCAGTATTTT	CASSYSEFADTQYF
13	.	TRBV29-1	TRBJ2-1	few	TGCAGCTCATCTTCGCGGGGAGGCGGTGAGCAGTTCTTC	CSSSSRGGGEQFF
17	.	TRBV5-1	TRBJ1-1	few	TGCGCCAGCAGCTTTAACCTTGGGGCGAATCAGTACACTGAAGCTTTCTTT	CASSFNLGANQYTEAFF
16	TRBD1	TRBV7-9	TRBJ2-2	many	TGTGCCAGCAGACGTCCGGGGACAGGGGTCACCGGGGAGCTGTTTTTT	CASRRPGTGVTGELFF
13	.	TRBV20-1	TRBJ1-2	.	TGCAGTGCTAGTGCCCTTTTAAACTATGGCTACACCTTC	CSASALLNYGYTF
13	.	TRBV4-3	TRBJ1-2	.	TGCGCCAGCAGCCACCAGAGAGAGTATGGCTACACCTTC	CASSHQREYGYTF
14	TRBD1	TRBV5-6	TRBJ1-2	few	TGTGCCAGCAGCTTATCCAGGGGGGTCTATGGCTACACCTTC	CASSLSRGVYGYTF
17	.	TRBV5-1	TRBJ2-2	.	TGCGCCAGCAGTGCTGGGAACAGCGTACCGAACACCGGGGAGCTGTTTTTT	CASSAGNSVPNTGELFF
16	.	TRBV4-3	TRBJ2-1	many	TGCGCCAGCAGCCAAGGGCTACGGGGCGCCTACAATGAGCAGTTCTTC	CASSQGLRGAYNEQFF
13	.	TRBV12-3/TRBV12-4	TRBJ1-1	many	TGTGCCAGCAGCCTTGCGTGGAACACTGAAGCTTTCTTT	CASSLAWNTEAFF
16	TRBD1	TRBV20-1	TRBJ1-2	many	TGCAGTGCTAGAGACCCGGGCAGGGGGCAACGTGCTGGCTACACCTTC	CSARDPGRGQRAGYTF
14	.	TRBV6-2/TRBV6-3	TRBJ1-2	.	TGTGCCAGCAGACCGATCGGAGCTAACTATGGCTACACCTTC	CASRPIGANYGYTF
16	.	TRBV15	TRBJ2-3	many	TGTGCCACCAGCAGAGATTGGGGCCAGGCCACAGATACGCAGTATTTT	CATSRDWGQATDTQYF
13	TRBD1	TRBV5-6	TRBJ2-3	.	TGTGCCAGCACCCCCCAGGGGGCAGATACGCAGTATTTT	CASTPQGADTQYF
13	.	TRBV7-9	TRBJ1-1	many	TGTGCCAGCAGCGCCCCCCCGAACACTGAAGCTTTCTTT	CASSAPPNTEAFF
16	TRBD2	TRBV20-1	TRBJ2-1	.	TGCAGTGCTAGAGATTCACGGGGGGGCGGCTACAATGAGCAGTTCTTC	CSARDSRGGGYNEQFF
14	.	TRBV11-2	TRBJ1-1	few	TGTGCCAGCAGCTTAGAGAGGGGGGGGACTGAAGCTTTCTTT	CASSLERGGTEAFF
13	.	TRBV6-5	TRBJ2-3	many	TGTGCCAGCAGTTACTCAGTGGCAGATACGCAGTATTTT	CASSYSVADTQYF
15	.	TRBV6-2/TRBV6-3	TRBJ2-1	many	TGTGCCAGCAGTTACTATGGAGGGAAGTACAATGAGCAGTTCTTC	CASSYYGGKYNEQFF
14	.	TRBV7-9	TRBJ2-7	few	TGTGCCAGCAGCCTACAGGGGAGGTCCTACGAGCAGTACTTC	CASSLQGRSYEQYF
12	.	TRBV29-1	TRBJ2-5	medium-sized	TGCAGCGCAGCAGAAGCTCAAGAGACCCAGTACTTC	CSAAEAQETQYF
13	.	TRBV27	TRBJ1-6	few	TGTGCCAGCAAGAGCGCCTTGGGGGGTCCCCTCCACTTT	CASKSALGGPLHF
16	.	TRBV4-3	TRBJ1-4	.	TGCGCCAGCAGCCTTGGAGGGATTGCAACTAATGAAAAACTGTTTTTT	CASSLGGIATNEKLFF
17	TRBD2	TRBV15	TRBJ2-1	many	TGTGCCACCAGCAGAGAGGGGGCGGGGGGTTTGAAGGGTGAGCAGTTCTTC	CATSREGAGGLKGEQFF